The present TCR beta chain was sequenced within a study of cytomegalovirus exposure and HLA in healthy donors. Study outcomes and limitations: In an earlier analysis, productive rearrangement rates for most beta V segments clustered near 87% or 30%. Indistinguishable V segments such as TRBV6-2 and TRBV6-3 were excluded.

This CDR3 has 20 residues. With regard to this clone: As yet, its antigen is unknown.

The PCR employed 60 Vbeta primers together with 13 Jbeta primers. Measured with immunoSEQ multiplex PCR; TCRdb has only the in-frame clones, and not every one. There are 140,000 to 150,000 clones in the sample; around 9.7% occur only once, and roughly 1.9% lies in the top ten. The TCR comes from a man aged 45-65 years in good health and CMV-seronegative. The source material was PBMCs. The chain recombines TRBV1 with TRBJ2-1; TRBD1 is the table's D call and was not checked against the DNA. TRBV1 is a pseudogene. CDR3 DNA sequence: TGCACCAGCAGCCAAGATCCCCCCAATCAGAGCAGGGTGTCCTACAATGAGCAGTTCTTC. This translates into CTSSQDPPNQSRVSYNEQFF.